Listed below are T cell receptor beta chains from one sample, sequenced in a study of T-cell memory formation after mild COVID-19. A single record per CDR3 protein comes from TCRdb applying MiXCR to the 5' RACE reads. The table has about 320,000 distinct CDR3 sequences, roughly an eighth seen once. Sequenced sample: PBMCs or a T cell subset sorted from them (not recorded which). Source of these receptors: a man aged 18 to 30 who had mild COVID-19 (a few samples of this study predate the infection). Cell type and time point are not known. CDR3s include the opening cysteine and the closing phenylalanine or tryptophan. Fields, in order: D gene, clone size, V gene, J gene, CDR3 protein, CDR3 DNA. A D gene is named only where the DNA matches it firmly. For some rows the clone size is stated as once, few or many, or as a class when expanded; others skip it.

d_gene: NA
abundance: NA
v_gene: TRBV10-3
j_gene: TRBJ2-5
CDR3aa: CAISDPDSGETQYF
CDR3nt: TGTGCCATCAGTGACCCGGACAGTGGAGAGACCCAGTACTTC

d_gene: NA
abundance: few
v_gene: TRBV29-1
j_gene: TRBJ2-2
CDR3aa: CSAPGQNTGELFF
CDR3nt: TGCAGCGCACCGGGACAGAACACCGGGGAGCTGTTTTTT

d_gene: NA
abundance: NA
v_gene: TRBV5-1
j_gene: TRBJ1-5
CDR3aa: CASSLEGTGNQPQHF
CDR3nt: TGCGCCAGCAGCTTGGAGGGGACGGGGAATCAGCCCCAGCATTTT

d_gene: NA
abundance: few
v_gene: TRBV20-1
j_gene: TRBJ2-5
CDR3aa: CSAKGAPRETQYF
CDR3nt: TGCAGTGCTAAAGGGGCCCCTCGAGAGACCCAGTACTTC

d_gene: NA
abundance: few
v_gene: TRBV7-3
j_gene: TRBJ2-1
CDR3aa: CASSLSGGSVYNEQFF
CDR3nt: TGTGCCAGCAGCTTATCTGGCGGCTCGGTCTACAATGAGCAGTTCTTC

d_gene: TRBD1
abundance: NA
v_gene: TRBV10-3
j_gene: TRBJ2-7
CDR3aa: CAIRPGQGYEQYF
CDR3nt: TGTGCCATCAGGCCGGGACAGGGATACGAGCAGTACTTC

d_gene: NA
abundance: few
v_gene: TRBV6-4
j_gene: TRBJ2-2
CDR3aa: CASSNEGFTGELFF
CDR3nt: TGTGCCAGCAGTAATGAGGGGTTCACCGGGGAGCTGTTTTTT

d_gene: TRBD1
abundance: few
v_gene: TRBV15
j_gene: TRBJ2-2
CDR3aa: CATTGQGNTGELFF
CDR3nt: TGTGCCACCACGGGACAGGGAAACACCGGGGAGCTGTTTTTT

d_gene: TRBD1
abundance: NA
v_gene: TRBV18
j_gene: TRBJ2-6
CDR3aa: CASSPWGQGTSGANVLTF
CDR3nt: TGTGCCAGCTCACCCTGGGGACAGGGAACTTCTGGGGCCAACGTCCTGACTTTC

d_gene: TRBD1
abundance: NA
v_gene: TRBV20-1
j_gene: TRBJ1-5
CDR3aa: CSASGTGRGNQPQHF
CDR3nt: TGCAGTGCTAGTGGGACAGGGCGAGGCAATCAGCCCCAGCATTTT

d_gene: TRBD2
abundance: many
v_gene: TRBV10-3
j_gene: TRBJ2-5
CDR3aa: CAISEGGGARETQYF
CDR3nt: TGTGCCATCAGTGAAGGCGGGGGGGCCCGTGAGACCCAGTACTTC

d_gene: NA
abundance: NA
v_gene: TRBV7-9
j_gene: TRBJ1-2
CDR3aa: CASSLGDFGYGYTF
CDR3nt: TGTGCCAGCAGCTTAGGGGATTTTGGCTATGGCTACACCTTC

d_gene: TRBD1
abundance: NA
v_gene: TRBV18
j_gene: TRBJ1-2
CDR3aa: CASSPSTGSHYGYTF
CDR3nt: TGTGCCAGCTCACCATCGACAGGGTCTCACTATGGCTACACCTTC

d_gene: NA
abundance: few
v_gene: TRBV20-1
j_gene: TRBJ1-4
CDR3aa: CSARPGVYEKLFF
CDR3nt: TGCAGTGCTCGCCCGGGGGTTTATGAAAAACTGTTTTTT

d_gene: NA
abundance: few
v_gene: TRBV12-3/TRBV12-4
j_gene: TRBJ2-4
CDR3aa: CASSLETVGNIQYF
CDR3nt: TGTGCCAGCAGTTTGGAAACCGTCGGAAACATTCAGTACTTC

d_gene: NA
abundance: few
v_gene: TRBV20-1
j_gene: TRBJ1-6
CDR3aa: CSARLGAANSPLHF
CDR3nt: TGCAGTGCCCGGCTCGGGGCAGCGAATTCACCCCTCCACTTT

d_gene: NA
abundance: NA
v_gene: TRBV7-3
j_gene: TRBJ2-2
CDR3aa: CASSFSSNTGELFF
CDR3nt: TGTGCCAGCAGCTTTTCAAGCAACACCGGGGAGCTGTTTTTT

d_gene: TRBD1
abundance: NA
v_gene: TRBV29-1
j_gene: TRBJ1-1
CDR3aa: CSVDVGRGLAEAFF
CDR3nt: TGCAGCGTTGACGTTGGCAGGGGGCTTGCCGAAGCTTTCTTT

d_gene: TRBD1
abundance: few
v_gene: TRBV5-8
j_gene: TRBJ1-1
CDR3aa: CASSLTQGANTEAFF
CDR3nt: TGTGCCAGCAGCCTTACGCAGGGGGCGAACACTGAAGCTTTCTTT

d_gene: NA
abundance: many
v_gene: TRBV4-1
j_gene: TRBJ1-5
CDR3aa: CASSQVGGRAWGQPQHF
CDR3nt: TGCGCCAGCAGCCAAGTTGGGGGCAGGGCCTGGGGGCAGCCCCAGCATTTT

d_gene: NA
abundance: many
v_gene: TRBV7-6
j_gene: TRBJ2-2
CDR3aa: CASSLGVSGNTGELFF
CDR3nt: TGTGCCAGCAGCTTAGGGGTTAGCGGGAACACCGGGGAGCTGTTTTTT

d_gene: NA
abundance: NA
v_gene: TRBV20-1
j_gene: TRBJ2-3
CDR3aa: CSARDGGGGDTQYF
CDR3nt: TGCAGTGCTAGAGATGGAGGGGGAGGAGATACGCAGTATTTT

d_gene: TRBD2
abundance: few
v_gene: TRBV29-1
j_gene: TRBJ2-1
CDR3aa: CSVERRGMRNEQFF
CDR3nt: TGCAGCGTTGAAAGGCGGGGGATGAGGAATGAGCAGTTCTTC

d_gene: TRBD1
abundance: NA
v_gene: TRBV6-2/TRBV6-3
j_gene: TRBJ1-1
CDR3aa: CASSYRLGQGSETEAFF
CDR3nt: TGTGCCAGCAGTTACAGGTTGGGACAGGGATCGGAAACTGAAGCTTTCTTT